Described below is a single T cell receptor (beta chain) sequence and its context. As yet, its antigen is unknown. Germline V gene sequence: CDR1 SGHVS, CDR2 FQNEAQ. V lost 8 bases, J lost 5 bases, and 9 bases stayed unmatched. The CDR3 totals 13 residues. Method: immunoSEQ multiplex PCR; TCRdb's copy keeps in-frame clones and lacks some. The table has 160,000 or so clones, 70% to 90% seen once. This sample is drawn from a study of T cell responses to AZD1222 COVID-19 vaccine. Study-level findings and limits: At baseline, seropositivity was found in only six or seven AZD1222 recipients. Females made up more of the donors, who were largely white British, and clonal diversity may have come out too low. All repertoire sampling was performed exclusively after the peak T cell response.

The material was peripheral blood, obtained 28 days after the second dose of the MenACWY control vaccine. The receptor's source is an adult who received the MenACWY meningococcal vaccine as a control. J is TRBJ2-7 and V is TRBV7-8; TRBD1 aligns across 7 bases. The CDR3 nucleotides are TGTGCCAGCGGTCAGACAGGGTTCAACGAGCAGTACTTC. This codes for CASGQTGFNEQYF.